What follows are 10 T cell receptor beta chains derived from one specimen sequenced in a study of T cell changes during pregnancy in multiple sclerosis. Here immunoSEQ multiplex PCR was the method, and the copy in TCRdb shows in-frame clones only, minus some. There are roughly 51,000 clones in the sample; around 94% occur only once, and roughly 5% lies in the top ten. The sequenced sample was CD8+ T cells from peripheral blood mononuclear cells, obtained before pregnancy. These receptor sequences come from a female donor with multiple sclerosis, enrolled in a pregnancy study.

The CDR3 reads CASSLEAGNEQFF. CDR3 DNA sequence: TGTGCCAGCAGTTTAGAGGCTGGCAATGAGCAGTTCTTC. This chain uses TRBV27 with TRBJ2-1; D is undetermined. Looked up from germline, CDR1 is MNHEY and CDR2 is SMNVEV (reference sequence). The CDR3 runs to 13 residues. The V and J ends lost 2 bases and 6 bases respectively, with 8 bases between them.

The V call is TRBV6-5, the J call TRBJ2-3; tentatively, D is TRBD2 (6 bases). The CDR3 has 15 amino acids. Trimming shortened V by 2 bases and J by 3 bases, and 12 bases separated the two germline ends. Germline V gene sequence: CDR1 MNHEY, CDR2 SVGAGI. The CDR3 loop is CASSYTGEKTDTQYF. The CDR3 DNA sequence: TGTGCCAGCAGTTACACGGGAGAAAAGACAGATACGCAGTATTTT.

The CDR3 sequence is CASSVWSSGVNEQFF. As DNA, the CDR3 is TGTGCCAGCAGCGTTTGGTCTAGCGGGGTCAATGAGCAGTTCTTC. This chain joins TRBV2 and TRBJ2-1, with 9 bases that match TRBD2. The germline V gene has CDR1 SNHLY and CDR2 FYNNEI. J lost 6 bases, V lost 6 bases, and 9 bases had no gene match. This CDR3 has 15 amino acids. The full variable domain, its missing parts supplied by reference TRBV2 and TRBJ2-1, is EPEVTQTPSHQVTQMGQEVILRCVPISNHLYFYWYRQILGQKVEFLVSFYNNEISEKSEIFDDQFSVERPDGSNFTLKIRSTKLEDSAMYFCASSVWSSGVNEQFFGPGTRLTVL.

The chain is built from TRBV6-1 and TRBJ1-1, with D unresolved. The CDR3 is 14 amino acids. V lost 10 bases and J lost 3, with 18 bases in between. Per germline, CDR1 MNHNS and CDR2 SASEGT. CDR3 sequence (DNA): TGTGCCACCCAACGAGAGGGTTTCGACACTGAAGCTTTCTTT. Translated: CATQREGFDTEAFF.

This rearrangement joins TRBV27 to TRBJ2-3, with a possible D match to TRBD2 (5 bases). The V gene's germline CDR1 is MNHEY and CDR2 SMNVEV (reference sequence). The CDR3 covers 14 residues. Trimming pared 8 bases from V and 4 bases from J, leaving 16 bases between. DNA of the CDR3: TGTGCCAGCTCTGAGGGAGTCGAGGCAGATACGCAGTATTTT. Amino acids: CASSEGVEADTQYF.

This chain connects TRBV6-4 to TRBJ1-2; D might be TRBD1 (6 bases). In germline, CDR1 is MRHNA, CDR2 SNTAGT. The CDR3 sequence is 12 residues long. The V and J ends lost 6 bases and 4 bases respectively, with 9 bases between them. CDR3 region: CASRETGYGYTF. The CDR3 DNA sequence: TGTGCCAGCAGGGAGACAGGCTATGGCTACACCTTC.

Only a few counts were recorded for this clone. The V gene is TRBV12-2, the J gene TRBJ1-2; the table's D gene call, TRBD1, was not cross checked with the DNA. TRBV12-2 is flagged as a pseudogene. The CDR3 has 13 residues. Here the CDR3 DNA reads TGTGCAAGTCGCTTCGACAGGGGCGATGGCTACACCTTC. Its translation is CASRFDRGDGYTF.

The chain is built from TRBV19 and TRBJ1-4, with no clear D. The CDR3 has 16 residues. The V gene's germline CDR1 is LNHDA and CDR2 SQIVND (reference sequence). The germline V and J ends were trimmed by 4 bases and 7 bases, with 19 bases remaining between them. The CDR3 spells CASSSAPLRRGEKLFF. The CDR3 coding sequence is TGTGCCAGTAGTAGCGCCCCACTCCGCCGGGGTGAAAAACTGTTTTTT.

The gene calls are TRBV5-1 and TRBJ1-5; perhaps TRBD1 as D (5 bases). Germline V gene data show CDR1 as SGHRS and CDR2 as YFSETQ. The ends were cut back, 0 bases at V and 1 base at J, with 5 bases in the middle. The CDR3 extends over 14 amino acids. CDR3: CASSLAGSNQPQHF. For the CDR3, the DNA is TGCGCCAGCAGCTTGGCAGGGAGCAATCAGCCCCAGCATTTT. Using reference TRBV5-1 and TRBJ1-5 for the parts outside the CDR3, the full variable domain is KAGVTQTPRYLIKTRGQQVTLSCSPISGHRSVSWYQQTPGQGLQFLFEYFSETQRNKGNFPGRFSGRQFSNSRSEMNVSTLELGDSALYLCASSLAGSNQPQHFGDGTRLSIL.

This chain joins TRBV9 and TRBJ1-2, with a tentative D call TRBD1 (6 bases). This CDR3 contains 11 residues. Germline CDR1 reads SGDLS; CDR2 reads YYNGEE. V lost 5 bases and J 8 bases, leaving 10 bases between the germline ends. CDR3 nucleotides: TGTGCCAGCAGACAGGGAAACGGCTACACCTTC. Translating gives CASRQGNGYTF.